This TCR beta chain originates from a study of T cells in narcolepsy (dated by TCRdb to 2016 to 2019). Context from the whole study: Patients with narcolepsy type 1 or type 2 (NT1, NT2) and healthy control donors were enrolled in the study. Autoreactive T cells targeting hypocretin neuron self-antigens (hypocretin, TRIB2) were sought in narcolepsy patients, and TCR Vbeta sequencing was used to track clonotypes in blood and CSF. Overall study outcomes, separate from this receptor: Some blood memory CD4+ repertoires from patients and controls contained no sequences matching autoreactive T cell clones. Plots comparing CSF and blood CD4+ T cell clonotypes from the same patient highlighted HCRT-specific and TRIB2-specific autoreactive clonotypes. According to the report, autoreactive clonotypes were detected serially in the blood of the same patients and of different patients, but not in healthy controls. Numbers of sequenced blood memory CD4+ clonotypes were comparable, with averages of some 40,000 in patients and 30,000 to 35,000 in controls.

For TCR Vbeta sequencing, memory CD4+ T cells were sorted ex vivo from the peripheral blood of both healthy controls and narcolepsy patients. Spanning cysteine to phenylalanine, the CDR3 consists of 13 amino acids. CDR3 DNA only is kept here, 39 bases in frame from base 1. The junction carries 9 bases between V and J, which are trimmed by 4 bases and 4 bases respectively. Sequences SGHKS (CDR1) and YYEKEE (CDR2) are obtained from the germline V gene (reference sequence). The protocol used for the library was the immunoSEQ multiplex PCR assay. As stored in TCRdb, this immuneACCESS dataset retains in-frame rearrangements with V and J assigned. A fraction of the clones does not appear; measured against another copy, unresolved V genes explain less than half of the discrepancy, and the remainder lacks a known reason. This sample has about 27,000 clones in its table, and approximately 89% of those were observed once. The ten most abundant clones make up 1.1% of the sample.

This clone has only one observation. Its antigen is currently not known. One base away there is no much larger clone; base qualities are not given. The source is a human donor with narcolepsy. The chain links TRBV5-5 with TRBJ1-5, with the D gene uncertain. Sequences were obtained from CD45RA- memory CD4+ T cells from PBMCs. The cell subset or site label corresponds to: memory T cells sorted ex vivo from peripheral blood. The CDR3: CASSIDGNQPQHF. The nucleotide sequence is given as TGTGCCAGCAGCATCGATGGGAATCAGCCCCAGCATTTT.